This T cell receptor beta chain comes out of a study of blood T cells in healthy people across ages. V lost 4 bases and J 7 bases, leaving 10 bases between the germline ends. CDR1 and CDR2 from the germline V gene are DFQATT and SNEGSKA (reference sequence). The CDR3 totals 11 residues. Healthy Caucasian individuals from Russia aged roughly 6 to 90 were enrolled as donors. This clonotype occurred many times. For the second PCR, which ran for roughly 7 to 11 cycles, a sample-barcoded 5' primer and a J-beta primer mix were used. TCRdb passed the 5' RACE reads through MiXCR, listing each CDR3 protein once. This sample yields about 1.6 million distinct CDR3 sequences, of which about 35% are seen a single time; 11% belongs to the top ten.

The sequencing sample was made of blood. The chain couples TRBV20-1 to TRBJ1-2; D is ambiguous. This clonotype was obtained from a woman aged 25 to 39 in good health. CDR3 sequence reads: CSATGFSGYTF. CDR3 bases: TGCAGTGCTACGGGGTTCTCTGGCTACACCTTC.